Listed here are 26 T cell receptor beta chains from one sample, sequenced in a study of cytomegalovirus exposure and HLA in healthy donors. It was with 60 Vbeta and 13 Jbeta primers that the PCR ran. Profiling relied on immunoSEQ multiplex PCR, and the TCRdb table lists in-frame clones only, not all of them. The sample carries approximately 160,000 clones, more than 65% recorded once. Sample: PBMCs. The source is a woman under 40 in good health and CMV-seronegative.

The chain has TRBV5-4 and TRBJ1-2, with D unclear. The length of the CDR3 is 14 residues. With 0 bases removed from V and 4 bases from J, the gap between germline ends came to 10 bases. Germline lookup yields CDR1 SGHNT and CDR2 YYREEE (reference sequence). Here the CDR3 reads CASSLEQLAYGYTF. The CDR3 bases are TGTGCCAGCAGCTTGGAACAGCTCGCCTATGGCTACACCTTC.

The chain combines TRBV28 with TRBJ2-2; 7 nucleotides match TRBD1. V lost 2 bases, J lost 5 bases, and 5 bases stayed unmatched. Germline assignment: CDR1 MDHEN and CDR2 SYDVKM. The CDR3 runs 15 residues. CDR3: CASSLRGQRTGELFF. CDR3 sequence (DNA): TGTGCCAGCAGTTTAAGGGGGCAGAGAACCGGGGAGCTGTTTTTT.

V is TRBV5-6 and J is TRBJ1-5; no clear D. The V gene's germline CDR1 is SGHDT and CDR2 YYEEEE. Trimming took 2 bases from V and 2 from J, leaving 5 bases between them. The CDR3 runs to 13 residues. The CDR3 sequence is CASSLQRNQPQHF. CDR3 sequence (DNA): TGTGCCAGCAGCTTACAGCGCAATCAGCCCCAGCATTTT.

The chain combines TRBV18 with TRBJ1-1, with 11 bases that match TRBD1. CDR3 length equals 16 residues. The V gene's germline CDR1 is KGHSH and CDR2 LQKENI. Unmatched junction bases numbered 3, after V lost 3 bases and J lost 0 bases. The CDR3 DNA reads as TGTGCCAGCTCACCGGGGACAGGGGGGATGAACACTGAAGCTTTCTTT. Its protein is CASSPGTGGMNTEAFF.

V is TRBV7-9 and J is TRBJ1-2, with 9 bases that match TRBD1. The V gene's germline CDR1 is SEHNR and CDR2 FQNEAQ (reference sequence). Trimming took 5 bases from V and 7 from J; bases not matched to a gene: 8. This CDR3 comprises 14 residues. The CDR3 loop reads CASSARDRVGGYTF. The CDR3, as DNA: TGTGCCAGCAGCGCCCGGGACAGGGTCGGTGGCTACACCTTC.

V usage is TRBV30 and J usage is TRBJ2-7, with a weak D call TRBD1 (6 bases). The CDR3 is 11 residues long. V was trimmed by 5 bases and J by 5 bases, leaving 10 bases between them. Germline CDR1 and CDR2: GTSNPN and SVGIG (reference sequence). CDR3 sequence reads: CAWWTANEQYF. The DNA for the CDR3 is TGTGCCTGGTGGACAGCGAACGAGCAGTACTTC.

The chain uses TRBV27 and TRBJ1-5; D is ambiguous. This CDR3 is 14 amino acids long. The V gene's germline CDR1 is MNHEY and CDR2 SMNVEV (reference sequence). Trimming took off 3 bases at V and 4 bases at J, with 10 bases between the two ends. CDR3 nucleotide sequence: TGTGCCAGCAGTTTGCTAGTCGGGAATCAGCCCCAGCATTTT. This gives the protein CASSLLVGNQPQHF.

The rearrangement links TRBV12-5 to TRBJ1-1; TRBD1 is a possible D gene (6 bases). The germline CDR1 and CDR2 sequences are LGHNT and FRNRAP. This CDR3 spans 14 amino acids. V was clipped by 5 bases and J by 3 bases, with 13 bases between them. CDR3 loop: CASGPGTRDTEAFF. The CDR3 DNA follows: TGTGCTAGTGGTCCCGGGACAAGGGACACTGAAGCTTTCTTT.

This clone was observed a single time. The V gene is TRBV28, the J gene TRBJ1-4; possibly TRBD1 for D (5 bases). V was trimmed by 3 bases and J by 8 bases, leaving 7 bases between them. Per germline, CDR1 MDHEN and CDR2 SYDVKM. The CDR3 has 12 residues. The DNA for the CDR3 is TGTGCCAGCAGTTTTCGGGGGGAAAAACTGTTTTTT. Amino acids: CASSFRGEKLFF.

This chain connects TRBV2 to TRBJ2-7; 9 nucleotides match TRBD1. Germline CDR1 reads SNHLY; CDR2 reads FYNNEI. V trimming: 7 bases; J trimming: 6 bases; junction bases outside the gene matches: 16. There are 16 residues in the CDR3. CDR3 nucleotides: TGTGCCAGCATGATTATGGACAGGGGACTCCGTACCGAGCAGTACTTC. Translated, it gives CASMIMDRGLRTEQYF.

The chain joins TRBV4-2 to TRBJ2-5, with 8 bases fitting TRBD2. Germline V CDR1 and CDR2: LGHNA, YNFKEQ. The CDR3 sequence is 17 residues long. J gave up 4 bases and V 4 bases, and 14 bases lay outside the gene matches. CDR3 DNA: TGTGCCAGCAGCCCCTACCTAGGTCGGGGGGGCACAGAGACCCAGTACTTC. It specifies CASSPYLGRGGTETQYF.

The gene calls are TRBV28 and TRBJ2-5, with TRBD1 identical over 10 bases. The CDR3 covers 13 residues. Germline V gives CDR1 MDHEN, CDR2 SYDVKM. V trimming: 6 bases; J trimming: 2 bases; junction bases outside the gene matches: 0. As DNA, the CDR3 is TGTGCCAGCAGGGGACAGGGGCAAGAGACCCAGTACTTC. Translation: CASRGQGQETQYF.

The CDR3 nucleotides are TGTGCCAGCAGTGAAGGAACAGCTCTTAGCTACACCTTC. This codes for CASSEGTALSYTF. The chain joins TRBV6-1 to TRBJ1-2; D unresolved. Germline V gene lookup returns CDR1 MNHNS and CDR2 SASEGT. The CDR3 extends over 13 amino acids. V was clipped by 1 base and J by 9 bases, with 12 bases between them.

This clone showed up just once. The sample has other DNA sequences that encode this CDR3 too. The rearrangement joins TRBV29-1 to TRBJ2-1, with TRBD2 identical over 14 bases. The CDR3 consists of 15 residues. Per the germline V gene, CDR1 is SQVTM and CDR2 is ANQGSEA. The V gene end was trimmed by 6 bases and the J gene end by 5 bases; junction bases not matched to a gene: 6. The CDR3 region has the DNA TGCAGCGTGGGGACTAGCGGGAGCACGCACAATGAGCAGTTCTTC. It specifies CSVGTSGSTHNEQFF.

V and J are TRBV5-1 and TRBJ1-1; 9 bases agree with TRBD1. Germline CDR1 and CDR2: SGHRS and YFSETQ. CDR3 length: 16 amino acids. Trimming took 0 bases from V and 3 from J; bases not matched to a gene: 6. Written as DNA, the CDR3 is TGCGCCAGCAGCTTGGGGACAGGGGCGTCGGACACTGAAGCTTTCTTT. Translated, it gives CASSLGTGASDTEAFF.

This clone was recorded only once. The J gene is TRBJ1-5, the V gene TRBV5-8, with D possibly matching TRBD1 (6 bases). The germline CDR1 and CDR2 sequences are SGHTS and YDEGEE. The CDR3 loop spans 14 amino acids. Trimming removed 0 bases from V and 2 bases from J, with 6 bases in between. The CDR3 DNA reads as TGTGCCAGCAGCTTGGACAGGGGCAATCAGCCCCAGCATTTT. It codes for CASSLDRGNQPQHF.

The CDR3 bases are TGCAGCGCCGAGGGGGCGGACGAGCAGTACTTC. Translation gives CSAEGADEQYF. The chain recombines TRBV29-1 with TRBJ2-7; 7 positions agree with TRBD1. Germline CDR1 is SQVTM and CDR2 is ANQGSEA. V shed 7 bases and J 5 bases; nucleotides not matched to a gene: 5. The CDR3 has 11 amino acids.

This clone was seen more than once but under ten times. The chain employs TRBV4-1 and TRBJ2-3; D uncertain. CDR3 length: 14 amino acids. Germline-derived CDR1 and CDR2 are MGHRA and YSYEKL. The V gene lost 1 base and the J gene lost 1 base, with 6 bases spanning the gap. The CDR3 here is CASSQVPGTDTQYF. The CDR3 bases are TGCGCCAGCAGCCAAGTCCCCGGCACAGATACGCAGTATTTT.

This rearrangement joins TRBV19 to TRBJ2-5; 7 bases map to TRBD1. The germline gives CDR1 LNHDA, CDR2 SQIVND (reference sequence). The CDR3 has 14 residues. V gave up 0 bases and J gave up 3 bases; unmatched junction bases: 1. CDR3 amino acids: CASSIDGQEETQYF. DNA of the CDR3: TGTGCCAGTAGTATAGATGGACAGGAAGAGACCCAGTACTTC.

Only a few counts were recorded for this clone. The chain carries TRBV4-3 and TRBJ2-1; 9 nucleotides match TRBD2. Germline V CDR1 and CDR2: LGHNA, YSLEER. This CDR3 is 16 amino acids long. The ends lost 1 base at V and 2 bases at J; junction bases unmatched: 3. The CDR3 bases are TGCGCCAGCAGCCAAGGGACTAGCGAGGCCTACAATGAGCAGTTCTTC. Its translation: CASSQGTSEAYNEQFF.

This rearrangement joins TRBV5-4 to TRBJ1-2; unclear D gene. This CDR3 region has 16 residues. Germline values: CDR1 SGHNT, CDR2 YYREEE (reference sequence). V was cut by 3 bases and J by 3 bases, with 18 bases left in between. The CDR3 loop reads CASSWHSPGSHYGYTF. The CDR3 DNA reads as TGTGCCAGCAGCTGGCACTCCCCAGGTTCCCACTATGGCTACACCTTC.

The rearrangement links TRBV2 to TRBJ2-7; tentative D call: TRBD2 (6 bases). This CDR3 comprises 14 residues. V gave up 4 bases and J gave up 2 bases, with 12 bases separating them. Germline CDR1 and CDR2: SNHLY and FYNNEI. The DNA for the CDR3 is TGTGCCAGCAGTGGGGAGGATTTCGCCTACGAGCAGTACTTC. This encodes CASSGEDFAYEQYF.

J is TRBJ2-3 and V is TRBV5-4; 8 positions agree with TRBD2. The CDR3 covers 14 residues. Losses at the gene ends were 5 bases for V and 3 bases for J; bases not matched to a gene: 5. Germline CDR1 is SGHNT and CDR2 is YYREEE (reference sequence). DNA of the CDR3: TGTGCCAGCAGGACGGGACTAGATACAGATACGCAGTATTTT. Encoded protein: CASRTGLDTDTQYF.

The J gene is TRBJ1-2, the V gene TRBV29-1; TRBD1 might be the D (5 bases). The CDR3 contains 12 residues. V lost 7 bases, J lost 7 bases, and 16 bases lay in between. Germline values: CDR1 SQVTM, CDR2 ANQGSEA. The CDR3 sequence: CSAEDKGLGYTF. CDR3 DNA sequence: TGCAGCGCCGAGGACAAGGGCCTTGGCTACACCTTC.

Comments on this clone: The germline gene is not matched at one end of the junction; a read error may be the cause. V and J are TRBV11-2 and TRBJ2-7, with a possible D match to TRBD1 (6 bases). Germline V lookup: CDR1 SGHAT, CDR2 FQNNGV. The CDR3 is 11 residues long. CDR3 bases: TGTGCCAGCAGCTTAGGGGTGGACAGACACTTC. Translating gives CASSLGVDRHF. Combining the CDR3 with reference TRBV11-2 and TRBJ2-7 gives the whole variable domain EAGVAQSPRYKIIEKRQSVAFWCNPISGHATLYWYQQILGQGPKLLIQFQNNGVVDDSQLPKDRFSAERLKGVDSTLKIQPAKLEDSAVYLCASSLGVDRHFGPGTRLTVT.

The CDR3 protein is CASSWPGQGANTEAFF. DNA of the CDR3: TGTGCCAGCAGCTGGCCGGGACAGGGGGCGAACACTGAAGCTTTCTTT. The chain has TRBV5-4 and TRBJ1-1; 12 positions match TRBD1. Trimming took 3 bases from V and 1 from J; bases not matched to a gene: 4. The germline V gene has CDR1 SGHNT and CDR2 YYREEE (reference sequence). The CDR3 runs to 16 residues.